Sequencing of this T cell receptor (beta chain) was carried out in a study of blood T cell repertoires in COVID-19. About the research overall: COVID-19 samples collected from the United States, Italy and Spain covered acute and convalescent phases. The cDNA or gDNA used as material had been derived from T cells, B-cell-depleted T cells, or PBMCs.

Germline V gene sequence: CDR1 SGHKS, CDR2 YYEKEE (reference sequence). V lost 0 bases and J 1 base, leaving 7 bases between the germline ends. CDR3 length: 14 residues. The repertoire was sequenced with immunoSEQ multiplex PCR; TCRdb's copy has only in-frame clones and lacks some. The sample contains about 210,000 clones, 70% to 85% of which appear only once. The TCR was taken from a woman older than 75 with COVID-19, enrolled during active disease. The chain is built from TRBV5-5 and TRBJ2-5; D is unclear. Sequencing was done on a sample of peripheral blood. The CDR3 is CASSLAQLQETQYF. The CDR3 DNA sequence: TGTGCCAGCAGCTTGGCCCAACTCCAAGAGACCCAGTACTTC. The full variable domain, completed using reference TRBV5-5 and TRBJ2-5, is DAGVTQSPTHLIKTRGQQVTLRCSPISGHKSVSWYQQVLGQGPQFIFQYYEKEERGRGNFPDRFSARQFPNYSSELNVNALLLGDSALYLCASSLAQLQETQYFGPGTRLLVL.